This T cell receptor beta chain was obtained from a study of PD-L1 blockade in urothelial cancer. Study overall: Among blood samples, the median T cell count was approximately 150,000.

Generated by immunoSEQ multiplex PCR, the TCRdb table keeps only in-frame clones and is missing some. The sample consists of 25,000 to 30,000 clones, 85% to 90% of them appearing once. Comments on this clone: Its antigen is unknown.

General observations from the study: Clonality of blood TCR below the median before treatment predicted better survival.

The CDR3 spans 14 residues. V lost 2 bases, J lost 3 bases, and 9 bases lay in between. Germline V lookup: CDR1 MDHEN, CDR2 SYDVKM. The V and J genes are TRBV28 and TRBJ2-3; D is perhaps TRBD1 (7 bases). The sequencing used PBMCs, collected around atezolizumab (anti-PD-L1) treatment. The origin of this receptor is a man aged 45-65 years with urothelial cancer. As DNA, the CDR3 is TGTGCCAGCAGTTTACAGGGGGGAACAGATACGCAGTATTTT. Protein product: CASSLQGGTDTQYF.